This T cell receptor (beta chain) appears in the sequencing data of a study of CD8 T cells in Susac syndrome. Broader study findings: As acknowledged by the study, its TCR sequencing and HLA analysis included a relatively small number of individuals.

RNA amounts of roughly 0.45 to 1 ug underwent reverse transcription with random hexamers. An immunoSEQ multiplex PCR generated amplified TCR beta CDR3 products spanning 54 Vbeta and 13 Jbeta. Using its own MiXCR run on the immunoSEQ multiplex PCR reads, TCRdb lists one record per CDR3 protein. The sample shows around 77,000 distinct CDR3 sequences, over 90% of them seen only once. This clonotype was seen once. Its antigen is unidentified. V lost 5 bases and J 6 bases, leaving 11 bases between the germline ends. CDR3 length: 12 residues. The germline gives CDR1 SQVTM, CDR2 ANQGSEA. CD8+ and CD4+ blood T cells underwent TCR beta sequencing. TEMRA cells underwent FACS enrichment and CD8+ and CD4+ T cells underwent negative isolation.

Sequenced material: CD4+ T cells from PBMCs. The chain couples TRBV29-1 to TRBJ2-1; TRBD2 might be the D (5 bases). The sequence came from a human donor with multiple sclerosis. The CDR3 bases are TGCAGCGTTAGAGTTAGCGCCAATGAGCAGTTCTTC. As protein: CSVRVSANEQFF.